Below are 8 T cell receptor beta chains sequenced from a single sample in a study of blood T cell repertoires in COVID-19. Measured with immunoSEQ multiplex PCR; TCRdb has only the in-frame clones, and not every one. This repertoire shows 80,000 to 130,000 clones, roughly 88% found once; its top ten account for about 6.5%. Material for sequencing was peripheral blood. These receptors all come from a woman aged 60-70 years with acute or convalescent COVID-19.

The rearrangement joins TRBV28 to TRBJ2-1; TRBD2 aligns across 14 bases. The V gene's germline CDR1 is MDHEN and CDR2 SYDVKM. This CDR3 region has 17 residues. J lost 9 bases, V lost 4 bases, and 11 bases had no gene match. The CDR3: CASSSPSTSGRVGEQFF. In nucleotides, the CDR3 is TGTGCCAGCAGTTCCCCCTCGACTAGCGGGAGGGTCGGTGAGCAGTTCTTC.

This chain uses TRBV27 with TRBJ1-2; 11 nucleotides match TRBD1. The CDR3 has 13 residues. CDR1 MNHEY and CDR2 SMNVEV come from the germline V gene (reference sequence). The J segment lost 8 bases and the V segment lost 3 bases, leaving 2 bases of the junction unmatched. CDR3 DNA sequence: TGTGCCAGCAGTTTCCGGGACAGGGGGGGCTACACCTTC. Its protein product is CASSFRDRGGYTF.

This clone showed up just a few times. CDR3: CASSEISGFTEAFF. The DNA of the CDR3 is TGTGCCAGCAGTGAAATTTCGGGATTCACTGAAGCTTTCTTT. This chain joins TRBV2 and TRBJ1-1, with D hard to call. This CDR3 is 14 amino acids long. Per the germline V gene, CDR1 is SNHLY and CDR2 is FYNNEI. The ends were cut back, 2 bases at V and 4 bases at J, with 11 bases in the middle.

V is TRBV5-1 and J is TRBJ2-1; 8 bases agree with TRBD2. After removal of 4 bases from V and 14 bases from J, the junction contained 8 bases not matched to a gene. The CDR3 spans 12 residues. Germline CDR1 and CDR2: SGHRS and YFSETQ. The CDR3 is CASSLSGRAEFF. As DNA, the CDR3 is TGCGCCAGCAGCCTAAGCGGGAGAGCAGAGTTCTTC.

This chain links TRBV15 with TRBJ1-4; 7 bases map to TRBD1. The CDR3 totals 15 residues. The germline V gene encodes CDR1 LNHNV and CDR2 YYDKDF (reference sequence). V lost 4 bases and J lost 5; bases outside the gene matches: 7. CDR3 amino acids: CATSKGGSLNEKLFF. The CDR3 DNA is TGTGCCACCAGCAAAGGGGGCTCCCTCAATGAAAAACTGTTTTTT.

This chain links TRBV10-3 with TRBJ1-2; 11 positions match TRBD1. The germline CDR1 and CDR2 sequences are ENHRY and SYGVKD. This CDR3 region has 14 residues. J lost 6 bases, V lost 3 bases, and 3 bases had no gene match. The CDR3 spells CAISDPGQGDGYTF. CDR3 in DNA: TGTGCCATCAGTGACCCGGGACAGGGGGATGGCTACACCTTC.

The chain links TRBV2 to TRBJ2-1; D is ambiguous. Deletions cut 10 bases from V and 0 bases from J, with 19 bases between. CDR1 is SNHLY and CDR2 is FYNNEI in the germline V gene. The CDR3 has 16 residues. For the CDR3, the DNA is TGTGCCACCGACTCCCGACGCCCCAGCTCCTACAATGAGCAGTTCTTC. The encoded protein is CATDSRRPSSYNEQFF.

The chain recombines TRBV27 with TRBJ1-2; 9 bases are shared with TRBD1. This CDR3 spans 19 amino acids. Per the germline V gene, CDR1 is MNHEY and CDR2 is SMNVEV (reference sequence). V trimming: 3 bases; J trimming: 0 bases; junction bases outside the gene matches: 14. In nucleotides, the CDR3 is TGTGCCAGCAGTTTTCTAGCACCGGGACAGGGAAAAGCTAACTATGGCTACACCTTC. Amino acids: CASSFLAPGQGKANYGYTF.